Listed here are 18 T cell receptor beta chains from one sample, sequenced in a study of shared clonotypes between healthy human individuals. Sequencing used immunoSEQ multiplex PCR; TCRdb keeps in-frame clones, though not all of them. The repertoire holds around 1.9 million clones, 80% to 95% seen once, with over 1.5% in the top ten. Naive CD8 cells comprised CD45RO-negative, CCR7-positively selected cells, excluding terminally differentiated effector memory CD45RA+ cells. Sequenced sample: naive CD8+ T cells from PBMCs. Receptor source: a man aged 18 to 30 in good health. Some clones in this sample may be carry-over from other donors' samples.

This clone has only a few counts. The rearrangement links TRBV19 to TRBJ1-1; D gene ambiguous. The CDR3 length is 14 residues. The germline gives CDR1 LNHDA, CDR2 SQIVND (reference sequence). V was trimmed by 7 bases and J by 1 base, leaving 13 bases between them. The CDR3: CASTPRTTNTEAFF. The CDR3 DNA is TGTGCCAGTACCCCCCGCACAACGAACACTGAAGCTTTCTTT.

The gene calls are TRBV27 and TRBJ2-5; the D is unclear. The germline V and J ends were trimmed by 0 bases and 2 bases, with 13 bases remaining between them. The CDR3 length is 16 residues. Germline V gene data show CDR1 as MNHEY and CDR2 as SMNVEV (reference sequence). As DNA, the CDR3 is TGTGCCAGCAGTTTATCCGGCCGCCTAATTCAAGAGACCCAGTACTTC. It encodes CASSLSGRLIQETQYF.

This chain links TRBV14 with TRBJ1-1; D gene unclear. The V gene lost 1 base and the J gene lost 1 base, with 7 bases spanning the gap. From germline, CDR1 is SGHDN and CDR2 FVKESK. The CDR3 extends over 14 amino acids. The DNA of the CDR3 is TGTGCCAGCAGCCAAGTGGCGGCGAACACTGAAGCTTTCTTT. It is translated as CASSQVAANTEAFF.

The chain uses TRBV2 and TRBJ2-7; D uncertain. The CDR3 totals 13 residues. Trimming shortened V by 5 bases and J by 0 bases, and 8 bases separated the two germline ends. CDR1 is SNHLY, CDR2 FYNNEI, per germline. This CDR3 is CASSSFGSYEQYF. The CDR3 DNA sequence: TGTGCCAGCAGTTCGTTCGGCTCCTACGAGCAGTACTTC.

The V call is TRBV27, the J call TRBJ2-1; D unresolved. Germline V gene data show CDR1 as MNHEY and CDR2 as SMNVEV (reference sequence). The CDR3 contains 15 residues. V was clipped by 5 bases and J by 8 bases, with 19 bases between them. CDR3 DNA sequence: TGTGCCAGCAGTATAAACCCGCGATTTTCGGATGAGCAGTTCTTC. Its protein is CASSINPRFSDEQFF.

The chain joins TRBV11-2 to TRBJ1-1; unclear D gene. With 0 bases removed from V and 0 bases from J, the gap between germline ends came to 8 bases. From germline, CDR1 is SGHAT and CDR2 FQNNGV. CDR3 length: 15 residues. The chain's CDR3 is CASSLESLMNTEAFF. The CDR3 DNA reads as TGTGCCAGCAGCTTAGAGAGTCTGATGAACACTGAAGCTTTCTTT.

The CDR3 here is CASSPTGTGAIYEQYF. The CDR3 region has the DNA TGTGCCAGTAGTCCGACCGGGACAGGGGCTATCTACGAGCAGTACTTC. V usage is TRBV19 and J usage is TRBJ2-7; 10 bases map to TRBD1. CDR3 length: 16 residues. CDR1 LNHDA and CDR2 SQIVND come from the germline V gene (reference sequence). With 5 bases clipped from V and 3 bases from J, the junction kept 10 bases outside the gene matches.

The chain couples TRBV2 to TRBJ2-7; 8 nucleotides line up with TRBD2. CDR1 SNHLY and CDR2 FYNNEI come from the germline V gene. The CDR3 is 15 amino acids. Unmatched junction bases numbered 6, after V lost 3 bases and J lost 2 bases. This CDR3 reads CASSEWRGATYEQYF. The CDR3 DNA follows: TGTGCCAGCAGTGAGTGGCGGGGGGCTACCTACGAGCAGTACTTC.

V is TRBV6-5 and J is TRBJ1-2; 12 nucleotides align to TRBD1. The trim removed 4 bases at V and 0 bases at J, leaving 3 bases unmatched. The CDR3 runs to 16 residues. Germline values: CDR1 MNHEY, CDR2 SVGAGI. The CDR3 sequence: CASSLRDRGPNYGYTF. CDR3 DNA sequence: TGTGCCAGCAGTTTACGGGACAGGGGGCCTAACTATGGCTACACCTTC.

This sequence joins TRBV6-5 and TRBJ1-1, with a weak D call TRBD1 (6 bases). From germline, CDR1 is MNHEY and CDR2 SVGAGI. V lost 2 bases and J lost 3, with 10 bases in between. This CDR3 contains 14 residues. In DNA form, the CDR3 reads TGTGCCAGCAGTTACGGGGGGGGGCACACTGAAGCTTTCTTT. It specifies CASSYGGGHTEAFF.

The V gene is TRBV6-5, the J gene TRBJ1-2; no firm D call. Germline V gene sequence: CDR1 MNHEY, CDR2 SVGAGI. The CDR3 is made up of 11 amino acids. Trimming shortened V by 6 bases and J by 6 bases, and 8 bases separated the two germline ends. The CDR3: CASRGFNGYTF. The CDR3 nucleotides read TGTGCCAGCAGGGGTTTCAATGGCTACACCTTC.

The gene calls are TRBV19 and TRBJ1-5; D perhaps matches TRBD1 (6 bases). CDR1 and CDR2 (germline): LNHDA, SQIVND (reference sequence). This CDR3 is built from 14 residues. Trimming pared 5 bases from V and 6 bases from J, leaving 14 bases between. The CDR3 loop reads CASSAWGQGQPQHF. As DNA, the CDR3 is TGTGCCAGTAGTGCCTGGGGGCAGGGTCAGCCCCAGCATTTT.

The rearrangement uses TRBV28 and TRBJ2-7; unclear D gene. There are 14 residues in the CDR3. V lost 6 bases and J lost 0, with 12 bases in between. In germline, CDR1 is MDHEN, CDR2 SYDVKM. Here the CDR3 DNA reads TGTGCCAGCAGCTGGGGTAGGAGCTCCTACGAGCAGTACTTC. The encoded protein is CASSWGRSSYEQYF.

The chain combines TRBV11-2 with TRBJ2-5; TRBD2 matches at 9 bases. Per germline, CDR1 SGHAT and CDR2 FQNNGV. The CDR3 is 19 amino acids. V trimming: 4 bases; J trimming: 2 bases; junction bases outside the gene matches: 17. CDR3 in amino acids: CASSSGYVSGSFWQETQYF. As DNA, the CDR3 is TGTGCCAGCAGCTCAGGTTATGTTAGCGGGAGTTTCTGGCAAGAGACCCAGTACTTC.

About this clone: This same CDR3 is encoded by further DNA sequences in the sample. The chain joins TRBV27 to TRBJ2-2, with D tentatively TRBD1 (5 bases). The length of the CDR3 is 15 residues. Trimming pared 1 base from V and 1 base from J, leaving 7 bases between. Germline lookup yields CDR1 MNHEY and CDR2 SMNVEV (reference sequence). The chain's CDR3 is CASSLYQGNTGELFF. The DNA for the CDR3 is TGTGCCAGCAGTTTATACCAGGGGAACACCGGGGAGCTGTTTTTT.

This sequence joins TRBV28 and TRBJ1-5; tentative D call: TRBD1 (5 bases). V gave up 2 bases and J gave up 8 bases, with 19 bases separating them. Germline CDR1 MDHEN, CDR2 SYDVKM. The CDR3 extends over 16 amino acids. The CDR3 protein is CASSLPREGPSEPQHF. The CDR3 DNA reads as TGTGCCAGCAGTTTACCTAGGGAGGGACCATCGGAGCCCCAGCATTTT.

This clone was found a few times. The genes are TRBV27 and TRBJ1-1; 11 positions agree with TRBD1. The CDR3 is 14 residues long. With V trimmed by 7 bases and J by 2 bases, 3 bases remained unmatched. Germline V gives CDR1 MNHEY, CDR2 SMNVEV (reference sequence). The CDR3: CASTRTGGNTEAFF. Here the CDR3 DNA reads TGTGCCAGCACCCGGACAGGGGGCAACACTGAAGCTTTCTTT.

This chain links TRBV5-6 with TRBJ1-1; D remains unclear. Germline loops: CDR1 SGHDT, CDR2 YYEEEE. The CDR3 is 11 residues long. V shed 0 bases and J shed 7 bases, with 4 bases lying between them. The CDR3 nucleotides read TGTGCCAGCAGCTTGGGCCTTGAAGCTTTCTTT. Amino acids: CASSLGLEAFF.